This is a list of T cell receptor beta chains from one sample in a study of beta chain features in type 1 diabetes. Repertoires were generated with immunoSEQ multiplex PCR, while TCRdb's copy carries only in-frame clones and drops some. The sample holds 200,000 to 300,000 clones; approximately 20% are singletons and the top ten take about 0.027%. Sequenced material: naive CD4+ T cells from blood. The receptors here all came from a middle-aged woman with type 1 diabetes. Both conserved end residues are part of each CDR3. The D gene is left open where the match is weak. Not all rows give a size; the values are once, few, many and, for expanded clones, a class.

cdr3_nt cdr3_aa d_call clone_size v_call cdr3_length j_call
TGTGCCAGCAACTCGGACAGGGGGCTCCTCGAAGCTTTCTTT CASNSDRGLLEAFF TRBD1 few TRBV27 14 TRBJ1-1
TGTGCCAGCAGCTTATCTAGCTACACCGGGGAGCTGTTTTTT CASSLSSYTGELFF . few TRBV5-6 14 TRBJ2-2
TGTGCCTGGGGGTCCCAGGAAGATCAGCCCCAGCATTTT CAWGSQEDQPQHF . . TRBV30 13 TRBJ1-5
TGCGCCAGCAGCCCCAGACAGGGCAACTATGGCTACACCTTC CASSPRQGNYGYTF TRBD1 . TRBV4-1 14 TRBJ1-2
TGTGCCAGCACTTCCGACAGGGACGAGCAGTACTTC CASTSDRDEQYF TRBD1 few TRBV28 12 TRBJ2-7
TGTGCCACCAGCAGACTTCAAGCGGGGCAAGAGACCCAGTACTTC CATSRLQAGQETQYF TRBD2 . TRBV15 15 TRBJ2-5
TGCGCCAGCAGCTTGTCTAGCATTACAGATACGCAGTATTTT CASSLSSITDTQYF . . TRBV5-1 14 TRBJ2-3
TGTGCCAGCAGCCCTGAGACTGAAGCTTTCTTT CASSPETEAFF . . TRBV6-6 11 TRBJ1-1
TGTGCCAGCAACCGGGAAGAGAACACTGAAGCTTTCTTT CASNREENTEAFF . . TRBV5-6 13 TRBJ1-1
TGTGCCAGCAGAGTCGCGGGGGGCGGATACAATGAGCAGTTCTTC CASRVAGGGYNEQFF TRBD2 few TRBV11-2 15 TRBJ2-1
TGTGCCAGTAGTATAATCCGGGGAGATACGCAGTATTTT CASSIIRGDTQYF . few TRBV19 13 TRBJ2-3
TGTGCCAGCAGCCGACCTGGGACTAGCGTTGATACGCAGTATTTT CASSRPGTSVDTQYF TRBD2 . TRBV11-2 15 TRBJ2-3
TGTGCCAGCAGCTTGGCTCCTAGGGGCCCGAACACTGAAGCTTTCTTT CASSLAPRGPNTEAFF . . TRBV5-4 16 TRBJ1-1
TGTGCCAGCAGCTTGCCAGCGGGGAGCACAGATACGCAGTATTTT CASSLPAGSTDTQYF TRBD2 few TRBV9 15 TRBJ2-3
TGCGCCAGCTCCGACTCCGCAGATACGCAGTATTTT CASSDSADTQYF . few TRBV5-1 12 TRBJ2-3
TGCGCCAGCAGCCGAGCTGGACTAGCGGGCCCCTACGAGCAGTACTTC CASSRAGLAGPYEQYF TRBD2 . TRBV5-1 16 TRBJ2-7
TGTGCCAGCAGCTTGGTGGGACAGGGGACCGCCTACGAGCAGTACTTC CASSLVGQGTAYEQYF TRBD1 . TRBV5-6 16 TRBJ2-7
TGTGCCTGGAGTACAGGGAGCTACGAGCAGTACTTC CAWSTGSYEQYF . few TRBV30 12 TRBJ2-7
TGTGCCAGCTCACCAGACTCGTATGGCTACACCTTC CASSPDSYGYTF . . TRBV18 12 TRBJ1-2
TGTGCCAGCAGTTCTAGCGGGGGCACAGATACGCAGTATTTT CASSSSGGTDTQYF TRBD2 . TRBV7-2 14 TRBJ2-3
TGTGCCAGCAGTTACGTTGCAGGGCCCACTGAAGCTTTCTTT CASSYVAGPTEAFF . few TRBV6-5 14 TRBJ1-1
TGTGCCAGCAGGACAGGGATTGGGGCCAACGTCCTGACTTTC CASRTGIGANVLTF TRBD1 . TRBV4-2 14 TRBJ2-6
TGCGCCAGCAGCTTGAGACGGGACAGCTACGAGCAGTACTTC CASSLRRDSYEQYF TRBD1 . TRBV5-1 14 TRBJ2-7
TGCGCCAGCAGCCCAGAGGCGGGGATCCGAGAGACCCAGTACTTC CASSPEAGIRETQYF . once TRBV5-1 15 TRBJ2-5
TGTGCCAGCAGTTCGCAGGGGGCTAACTATGGCTACACCTTC CASSSQGANYGYTF TRBD1 . TRBV2 14 TRBJ1-2
TGTGCCAGCAGTCCGCCAGGGACAGATACGCAGTATTTT CASSPPGTDTQYF . . TRBV6-6 13 TRBJ2-3
TGTGCCAGCAGCCGCGGGACAGGGGCAGGAAACACCATATATTTT CASSRGTGAGNTIYF TRBD1 . TRBV13 15 TRBJ1-3
TGTGCCAGTAGGGGAGCCTATGGCTACACCTTC CASRGAYGYTF . few TRBV19 11 TRBJ1-2
TGCGCCAGCAGCCAACAACCAGGTGGGCAGCCCCAGCATTTT CASSQQPGGQPQHF . few TRBV4-3 14 TRBJ1-5
TGTGCCAGCTCACCACAGGGGGCGAGTCTCCACGAGCAGTACTTC CASSPQGASLHEQYF TRBD1 few TRBV18 15 TRBJ2-7
TGTGCCAGCCAGGGTGGTGTACGTCAGCCCCAGCATTTT CASQGGVRQPQHF . . TRBV6-6 13 TRBJ1-5
TGTGCCAGCAGCTTAACGTATGCAGGGGCGGACGGCTACACCTTC CASSLTYAGADGYTF . . TRBV7-3 15 TRBJ1-2
TGCAGCGTCTCTGGGGGGACAGGGGGAGACACCGGGGAGCTGTTTTTT CSVSGGTGGDTGELFF TRBD1 . TRBV29-1 16 TRBJ2-2
TGTGTAGCTAAGGGGATTGAAGCTTTCTTT CVAKGIEAFF . . TRBV30 10 TRBJ1-1
TGTGCCAGCAGAGCCGGGACAGCTTGGCGGGAAGCTTTCTTT CASRAGTAWREAFF TRBD1 . TRBV6-5 14 TRBJ1-1
TGTGCCAGCAGCGCGACTAGCGGCACAGATACGCAGTATTTT CASSATSGTDTQYF TRBD2 few TRBV9 14 TRBJ2-3
TGTGCCAGCAGTGCACGGACAGGGTGGGAATACGAGCAGTACTTC CASSARTGWEYEQYF TRBD1 few TRBV6-1 15 TRBJ2-7
TGCGCCAGCAGCCCAAGGGGTATCGAGCAGTTCTTC CASSPRGIEQFF . . TRBV5-1 12 TRBJ2-1
TGTGCCAGCAGTTACTCGAGGCAGCGTAATTCACCCCTCCACTTT CASSYSRQRNSPLHF . . TRBV6-5 15 TRBJ1-6
TGCGCCAGCAGCCCCGGGGTGGTTAACACTGAAGCTTTCTTT CASSPGVVNTEAFF . . TRBV4-3 14 TRBJ1-1
TGTGCCAGCAGTCTACAAGCGGCCAAAAACATTCAGTACTTC CASSLQAAKNIQYF . . TRBV28 14 TRBJ2-4
TGCGCCAGCAGCACTAGCGAGACTTGGGGGCGCAATCAGCCCCAGCATTTT CASSTSETWGRNQPQHF . few TRBV4-1 17 TRBJ1-5
TGTGCCAGCAGGCCAGGGTTTAACTATGGCTACACCTTC CASRPGFNYGYTF . . TRBV25-1 13 TRBJ1-2
TGTGCCAGCACCCGTACAGGGGACAATCAGCCCCAGCATTTT CASTRTGDNQPQHF TRBD1 . TRBV7-9 14 TRBJ1-5
TGTGCCAGCAGTGAAGCGCCCAGGGTGAACACTGAAGCTTTCTTT CASSEAPRVNTEAFF . few TRBV2 15 TRBJ1-1
TGTGCCAGCAGCTTGGCGGGACAGGGAGGTGAAAAACTGTTTTTT CASSLAGQGGEKLFF TRBD1 . TRBV5-4 15 TRBJ1-4
TGTGCCAGCGACCCCGGGAGCTCCTACAATGAGCAGTTCTTC CASDPGSSYNEQFF . few TRBV2 14 TRBJ2-1
TGTGCCAGCAGGGGACAGGGAGACTCCTACGAGCAGTACTTC CASRGQGDSYEQYF TRBD1 few TRBV28 14 TRBJ2-7
TGTGCCAGCACCATAGGGACATCCTACGAGCAGTACTTC CASTIGTSYEQYF . . TRBV28 13 TRBJ2-7
TGTGCCAGCTCACCAAACAGGGAGAACGAGCAGTACTTC CASSPNRENEQYF . few TRBV18 13 TRBJ2-7
TGTGCCAGCAGCCCCAGACACTACGAGCAGTACTTC CASSPRHYEQYF . . TRBV7-9 12 TRBJ2-7
TGTGCCAGCAGTTTACTATCTGGGGGGGTCTACAATGAGCAGTTCTTC CASSLLSGGVYNEQFF TRBD2 few TRBV28 16 TRBJ2-1
TGCGCCAGCAGCGTGGCGGAGGGTGGGGACTACAATGAGCAGTTCTTC CASSVAEGGDYNEQFF . . TRBV5-1 16 TRBJ2-1
TGCGCCAGCAGCCAATCGTATTTTGGGGTAAGCGGCTATGGCTACACCTTC CASSQSYFGVSGYGYTF . few TRBV4-3 17 TRBJ1-2
TGTGCCAGCAGCCGGGGACTAGCGGGGGACAATGAGCAGTTCTTC CASSRGLAGDNEQFF TRBD2 once TRBV7-3 15 TRBJ2-1
TGTGCCAGCTCACCTGCGCTGTCCTACAATGAGCAGTTCTTC CASSPALSYNEQFF . few TRBV18 14 TRBJ2-1
TGCAGTGCCCCCGAGGGAGAGACCCAGTACTTC CSAPEGETQYF . few TRBV20-1 11 TRBJ2-5
TGTGCCTGGAGTCCGGGACAGACCAGTCAGCCCCAGCATTTT CAWSPGQTSQPQHF TRBD1 few TRBV30 14 TRBJ1-5
TGTGCCAGCAGTGATGGTAGCGGGAGGAAGTTCTTC CASSDGSGRKFF TRBD2 few TRBV2 12 TRBJ2-1
TGTGCCAGCAGCCCGGGACTAGCAGTCCAGGAGTATGAGCAGTTCTTC CASSPGLAVQEYEQFF TRBD2 . TRBV9 16 TRBJ2-1